The present TCR beta chain was sequenced within a study of blood T cell repertoires in COVID-19. On the study more broadly: Samples taken during acute and convalescent COVID-19 were collected in the United States, Italy and Spain. T cells, B-cell-depleted T cells, or PBMCs provided the cDNA or gDNA that served as material.

Some clones are missing from TCRdb's copy, which holds only in-frame ones; the method was immunoSEQ multiplex PCR. The table includes about 250,000 clones, 70% to 90% detected once. This clone showed up many times. Deletions cut 1 base from V and 5 bases from J, with 6 bases between. The CDR3 loop spans 12 amino acids. Germline lookup yields CDR1 SGHRS and CDR2 YFSETQ. The chain uses TRBV5-1 and TRBJ2-5; D uncertain. The sequenced material came from peripheral blood. The TCR sequence derives from a middle-aged woman who had recovered from COVID-19. CDR3 loop: CASSLRGETQYF. CDR3 coding DNA: TGCGCCAGCAGCTTGAGAGGCGAGACCCAGTACTTC.